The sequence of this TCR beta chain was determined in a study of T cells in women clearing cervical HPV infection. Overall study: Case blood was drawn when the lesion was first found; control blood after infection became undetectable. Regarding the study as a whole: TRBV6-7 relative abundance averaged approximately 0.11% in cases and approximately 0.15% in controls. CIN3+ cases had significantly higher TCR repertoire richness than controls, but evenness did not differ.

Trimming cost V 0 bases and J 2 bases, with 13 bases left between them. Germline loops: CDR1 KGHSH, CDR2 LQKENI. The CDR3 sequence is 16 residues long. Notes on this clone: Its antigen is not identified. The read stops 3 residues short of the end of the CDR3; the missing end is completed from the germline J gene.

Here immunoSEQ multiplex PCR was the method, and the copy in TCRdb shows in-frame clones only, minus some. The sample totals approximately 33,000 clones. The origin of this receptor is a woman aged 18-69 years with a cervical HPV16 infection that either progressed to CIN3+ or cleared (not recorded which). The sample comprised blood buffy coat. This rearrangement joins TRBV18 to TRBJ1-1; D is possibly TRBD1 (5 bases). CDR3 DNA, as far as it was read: TGTGCCAGCTCACCACCCTTAAGGGGTCGAAACACTGAA. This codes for CASSPPLRGRNTE. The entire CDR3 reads CASSPPLRGRNTEAFF.